The 31 T cell receptor beta chains in this list originate from one sample, sequenced in a study of T cell responses to AZD1222 COVID-19 vaccine (dated by TCRdb to the early 2020s). Receptors were amplified or captured by the immunoSEQ multiplex PCR assay. In TCRdb, the immuneACCESS table is reduced to in-frame sequences with V and J assigned. These tables do not hold every clone; where another copy was compared, an unresolved V gene accounts for under half, and the others remain unexplained. This sample gives 130,000 or so clones in total; approximately 94% of them show up just once. The ten biggest clones cover roughly 6.6% of the sample. The time point label of this sample denotes: baseline before first vaccination. The sequencing here drew on peripheral blood, taken on day 0 of AZD1222 vaccination. The receptors derive from an adult in good health.

V usage is TRBV6-2 or TRBV6-3 and J usage is TRBJ2-1, with a possible D match to TRBD2 (6 bases). Per the germline V gene, CDR1 is MNHEY and CDR2 is SVGEGT. V was pared by 2 bases and J by 6 bases, with 17 bases between. This CDR3 has 16 amino acids. CDR3 nucleotides: TGTGCCAGCAGTTACAGGGTGGCTAGCGCCGGCAATGAGCAGTTCTTC. Translating it yields CASSYRVASAGNEQFF.

The gene calls are TRBV4-1 and TRBJ2-7; 12 bases fit TRBD2. Germline-derived CDR1 and CDR2 are MGHRA and YSYEKL. CDR3 length: 17 residues. V shed 1 base and J 2 bases; nucleotides not matched to a gene: 6. Written as DNA, the CDR3 is TGCGCCAGCAGCCAAGGGACTAGCGGGATGGGGACCTACGAGCAGTACTTC. Translation: CASSQGTSGMGTYEQYF.

The CDR3 region has the DNA TGTGCCAGCAGCCAAGCGGGACTAGCGGGAGGGCCCTGGGAGACCCAGTACTTC. Its translation is CASSQAGLAGGPWETQYF. The V call is TRBV14, the J call TRBJ2-5, with 16 nucleotides matching TRBD2. This CDR3 spans 18 amino acids. The trim removed 1 base at V and 5 bases at J, leaving 7 bases unmatched. Germline V CDR1 and CDR2: SGHDN, FVKESK. The whole variable domain, filled in from reference TRBV14 and TRBJ2-5, reads EAGVTQFPSHSVIEKGQTVTLRCDPISGHDNLYWYRRVMGKEIKFLLHFVKESKQDESGMPNNRFLAERTGGTYSTLKVQPAELEDSGVYFCASSQAGLAGGPWETQYFGPGTRLLVL.

This clone was seen only a few times. This rearrangement joins TRBV11-2 to TRBJ1-1; possible D gene TRBD1, 5 bases. Germline-derived CDR1 and CDR2 are SGHAT and FQNNGV. V was clipped by 2 bases and J by 8 bases, with 12 bases between them. This CDR3 region has 13 residues. The CDR3 DNA reads as TGTGCCAGCAGCTTATGGGGCGAGGAAGAAGCTTTCTTT. Protein sequence: CASSLWGEEEAFF.

V gene TRBV19 combines with J gene TRBJ1-5; tentatively, D is TRBD1 (5 bases). The CDR3 is made up of 13 amino acids. The V gene lost 1 base and the J gene lost 7 bases, with 8 bases spanning the gap. CDR1 is LNHDA, CDR2 SQIVND, per germline (reference sequence). The CDR3 is CASSIGSGQPQHF. The CDR3 bases are TGTGCCAGTAGTATAGGATCAGGGCAGCCCCAGCATTTT.

This chain links TRBV2 with TRBJ2-1; the D is unclear. V was clipped by 6 bases and J by 5 bases, with 5 bases between them. The CDR3 is made up of 11 amino acids. The germline V gene has CDR1 SNHLY and CDR2 FYNNEI. DNA of the CDR3: TGTGCCAGCAGCTACAACAATGAGCAGTTCTTC. Its translation is CASSYNNEQFF. The full variable domain, completed using reference TRBV2 and TRBJ2-1, is EPEVTQTPSHQVTQMGQEVILRCVPISNHLYFYWYRQILGQKVEFLVSFYNNEISEKSEIFDDQFSVERPDGSNFTLKIRSTKLEDSAMYFCASSYNNEQFFGPGTRLTVL.

The rearrangement links TRBV28 to TRBJ2-1; D gene ambiguous. Trimming took off 6 bases at V and 9 bases at J, with 9 bases between the two ends. Germline V gene sequence: CDR1 MDHEN, CDR2 SYDVKM. The CDR3 spans 11 residues. The CDR3, as DNA: TGTGCCAGCAGCCCACGTGCTGAGCAGTTCTTC. As protein: CASSPRAEQFF.

The gene calls are TRBV6-2 or TRBV6-3 and TRBJ1-1; D is ambiguous. The CDR3 runs 14 residues. Germline V CDR1 and CDR2: MNHEY, SVGEGT. Trimming took off 4 bases at V and 0 bases at J, with 9 bases between the two ends. This CDR3 reads CASSSQRMNTEAFF. DNA for the CDR3: TGTGCCAGCAGTTCTCAACGGATGAACACTGAAGCTTTCTTT.

This rearrangement joins TRBV5-1 to TRBJ1-2; D not resolved. Germline V CDR1 and CDR2: SGHRS, YFSETQ. With 5 bases removed from V and 0 bases from J, the gap between germline ends came to 11 bases. CDR3 length equals 14 residues. DNA for the CDR3: TGCGCCAGCAGACCCGATCTATCTAACTATGGCTACACCTTC. It specifies CASRPDLSNYGYTF. The full variable domain, with the rest looked up from reference TRBV5-1 and TRBJ1-2, is KAGVTQTPRYLIKTRGQQVTLSCSPISGHRSVSWYQQTPGQGLQFLFEYFSETQRNKGNFPGRFSGRQFSNSRSEMNVSTLELGDSALYLCASRPDLSNYGYTFGSGTRLTVV.

This clone was found once. The chain is built from TRBV28 and TRBJ1-2; perhaps TRBD1 as D (5 bases). Trimming stripped 3 bases from V and 3 bases from J, with 8 bases between. The V gene's germline CDR1 is MDHEN and CDR2 SYDVKM. CDR3 length: 13 residues. As DNA, the CDR3 is TGTGCCAGCAGTTTCGGGGCCCACTATGGCTACACCTTC. Its translation: CASSFGAHYGYTF.

This clone came up once. The V call is TRBV7-8, the J call TRBJ2-7, with 11 bases that match TRBD1. The V gene end was trimmed by 5 bases and the J gene end by 4 bases; junction bases not matched to a gene: 7. This CDR3 is built from 15 residues. Germline V gene sequence: CDR1 SGHVS, CDR2 FQNEAQ. The CDR3 region has the DNA TGTGCCAGCAGCAACCGGGACAGGGGGGGTTACGAGCAGTACTTC. Protein product: CASSNRDRGGYEQYF.

The chain carries TRBV29-1 and TRBJ2-1; D perhaps matches TRBD2 (5 bases). CDR1 SQVTM and CDR2 ANQGSEA come from the germline V gene. V lost 6 bases to trimming and J lost 0 bases, with 15 bases between them. This CDR3 is built from 15 residues. The CDR3 nucleotides are TGCAGCGTGGAGGACGTATCGAGCTCCTACAATGAGCAGTTCTTC. As protein: CSVEDVSSSYNEQFF.

The V and J genes are TRBV13 and TRBJ2-2; possible D gene TRBD2, 6 bases. This CDR3 comprises 17 residues. Trimming took 4 bases from V and 5 from J, leaving 20 bases between them. The germline CDR1 and CDR2 sequences are PRHDT and FYEKMQ (reference sequence). CDR3 sequence (DNA): TGTGCCAGCAGCTCGACATTAGCGGATATGGGTACCGGGGAGCTGTTTTTT. It translates to CASSSTLADMGTGELFF.

The J gene is TRBJ1-4, the V gene TRBV6-1, with a possible D match to TRBD1 (5 bases). The V end was cut by 2 bases, the J end by 8 bases, with 12 bases between. The CDR3 totals 14 residues. Germline assignment: CDR1 MNHNS and CDR2 SASEGT. Written as DNA, the CDR3 is TGTGCCAGCAGTGAACCGGGACGGGGGGAAAAACTGTTTTTT. Amino acid sequence: CASSEPGRGEKLFF.

This clone was observed a single time. Here the CDR3 DNA reads TGCGCCAGCCAGTCCTCCCTACAGAGGAACACTGAAGCTTTCTTT. The encoded protein is CASQSSLQRNTEAFF. V usage is TRBV5-1 and J usage is TRBJ1-1; D gene uncertain. The CDR3 runs 15 residues. Germline-derived CDR1 and CDR2 are SGHRS and YFSETQ. Trimming pared 7 bases from V and 1 base from J, leaving 17 bases between.

The chain recombines TRBV18 with TRBJ1-4, with 7 bases aligning to TRBD1. V was pared by 3 bases and J by 3 bases, with 4 bases of the junction left unmatched. The CDR3 is made up of 15 amino acids. Per germline, CDR1 KGHSH and CDR2 LQKENI. For the CDR3, the DNA is TGTGCCAGCTCACCGTCCGGGACAGCTAATGAAAAACTGTTTTTT. It codes for CASSPSGTANEKLFF.

This clone showed up just a few times. The chain joins TRBV10-2 to TRBJ1-2, with 9 bases lining up with TRBD1. V was clipped by 4 bases and J by 3 bases; unmatched bases: 0. This CDR3 has 13 amino acids. CDR1 is WSHSY and CDR2 is SAAADI in the germline V gene. The DNA of the CDR3 is TGCGCCAGCAGTGGGACAGGGGACTATGGCTACACCTTC. Its translation: CASSGTGDYGYTF.

The rearrangement links TRBV18 to TRBJ1-4; 10 nucleotides align to TRBD1. The germline V gene has CDR1 KGHSH and CDR2 LQKENI. The length of the CDR3 is 17 residues. V gave up 2 bases and J gave up 0 bases; unmatched junction bases: 3. CDR3: CASSPRGQGTTNEKLFF. CDR3 DNA: TGTGCCAGCTCACCAAGGGGACAGGGGACAACTAATGAAAAACTGTTTTTT. The whole variable domain, remainder taken from reference TRBV18 and TRBJ1-4, is NAGVMQNPRHLVRRRGQEARLRCSPMKGHSHVYWYRQLPEEGLKFMVYLQKENIIDESGMPKERFSAEFPKEGPSILRIQQVVRGDSAAYFCASSPRGQGTTNEKLFFGSGTQLSVL.

In DNA form, the CDR3 reads TGTGCCAGCAGTTACTCCGAGGGGGGCGGCAATGAGCAGTTCTTC. Its protein is CASSYSEGGGNEQFF. V and J are TRBV6-2 or TRBV6-3 and TRBJ2-1; D is tentatively TRBD1 or TRBD2 (6 bases each). The ends were cut back, 0 bases at V and 6 bases at J, with 12 bases in the middle. This CDR3 has 15 amino acids. In germline, CDR1 is MNHEY, CDR2 SVGEGT.

This clone appeared a single time. The chain couples TRBV19 to TRBJ1-1; possibly TRBD1 for D (5 bases). CDR3 length: 13 amino acids. V gave up 6 bases and J gave up 1 base, with 9 bases separating them. CDR1 LNHDA and CDR2 SQIVND come from the germline V gene (reference sequence). DNA of the CDR3: TGTGCCAGTAGGCAAACAGGGAACACTGAAGCTTTCTTT. This encodes CASRQTGNTEAFF. The whole variable domain, remainder taken from reference TRBV19 and TRBJ1-1, is DGGITQSPKYLFRKEGQNVTLSCEQNLNHDAMYWYRQDPGQGLRLIYYSQIVNDFQKGDIAEGYSVSREKKESFPLTVTSAQKNPTAFYLCASRQTGNTEAFFGQGTRLTVV.

In its sample, this clone was seen once. The chain joins TRBV3-1 (or the pseudogene TRBV3-2) to TRBJ2-7; the D gene is possibly TRBD2 (6 bases). Between the trimmed V and J ends, which lost 2 bases and 1 base, there was a span of 15 bases. Germline V gives CDR1 LGHDT, CDR2 YNNKEL (reference sequence). The CDR3 has 16 residues. In DNA form, the CDR3 reads TGTGCCAGCAGCCAAAGTGCCGGGACTGGATCCTACGAGCAGTACTTC. This sequence encodes CASSQSAGTGSYEQYF.

This chain joins TRBV11-2 and TRBJ2-5, with D possibly matching TRBD2 (7 bases). V lost 6 bases and J 5 bases, leaving 16 bases between the germline ends. CDR1 SGHAT and CDR2 FQNNGV come from the germline V gene. This CDR3 is built from 14 residues. Here the CDR3 DNA reads TGTGCCAGCAGGGCGCCGGGGGGCGAGGAGACCCAGTACTTC. Amino acids: CASRAPGGEETQYF.

The V gene is TRBV6-5, the J gene TRBJ1-2, with D unclear. V was trimmed by 6 bases and J by 1 base, leaving 12 bases between them. Looked up from germline, CDR1 is MNHEY and CDR2 is SVGAGI. The CDR3 is 14 amino acids. For the CDR3, the DNA is TGTGCCAGCAGACGTTACAGCGTTAACTATGGCTACACCTTC. Residues: CASRRYSVNYGYTF.

Only one count was recorded for this clone. CDR3 DNA: TGCAGTGCTAGACAAGATACGCAGTATTTT. This codes for CSARQDTQYF. The V and J genes are TRBV20-1 and TRBJ2-3; D call uncertain. Looked up from germline, CDR1 is DFQATT and CDR2 is SNEGSKA (reference sequence). The CDR3 runs to 10 residues. Trimming removed 2 bases at V and 5 bases at J, with 2 bases between.

V gene TRBV14 combines with J gene TRBJ2-1, with 8 bases fitting TRBD1. Germline-derived CDR1 and CDR2 are SGHDN and FVKESK. The CDR3 totals 13 residues. The trim removed 6 bases at V and 7 bases at J, leaving 5 bases unmatched. CDR3 loop: CASRGTGWNEQFF. The CDR3 DNA reads as TGTGCCAGCAGGGGGACAGGATGGAATGAGCAGTTCTTC.

As concerns this clone: Other DNA sequences in the same sample also yield this CDR3. This rearrangement joins TRBV7-2 to TRBJ2-7, with D uncertain. The germline gives CDR1 SGHTA, CDR2 FQGNSA. V was trimmed by 1 base and J by 6 bases, leaving 10 bases between them. This CDR3 has 13 amino acids. The CDR3 protein is CASSLGQVGEQYF. The CDR3, as DNA: TGTGCCAGCAGCTTAGGGCAGGTGGGCGAGCAGTACTTC.

The J gene is TRBJ2-7, the V gene TRBV6-4; D is perhaps TRBD1 (6 bases). This CDR3 has 16 residues. Germline V CDR1 and CDR2: MRHNA, SNTAGT. Trimming removed 6 bases from V and 3 bases from J, with 21 bases in between. In DNA, the CDR3 is TGTGCCAGCAGCGAACTACCTTTTACAGGGAGCTACGAGCAGTACTTC. It specifies CASSELPFTGSYEQYF.

Here the CDR3 reads CASSPRSSEYTGELFF. CDR3 bases: TGTGCCAGCAGCCCCCGATCTAGCGAGTACACCGGGGAGCTGTTTTTT. This chain connects TRBV9 to TRBJ2-2, with D perhaps matching TRBD2 (6 bases). CDR1 and CDR2 from the germline V gene are SGDLS and YYNGEE. The CDR3 sequence is 16 residues long. Trimming left V 4 bases short and J 3 bases short, with 16 bases between.

This sequence joins TRBV4-1 and TRBJ2-5; TRBD1 might be the D (5 bases). V lost 1 base, J lost 5 bases, and 14 bases lay in between. The CDR3 contains 15 residues. CDR1 and CDR2 from the germline V gene are MGHRA and YSYEKL. DNA for the CDR3: TGCGCCAGCAGCCAAGGAGGCGGCAGGGCGGAGACCCAGTACTTC. This codes for CASSQGGGRAETQYF.

Note on this clone: A read error may account for a junction end that differs from germline. This rearrangement joins TRBV30 to TRBJ2-1; possibly TRBD1 for D (5 bases). CDR3 length equals 13 residues. Germline V gene sequence: CDR1 GTSNPN, CDR2 SVGIG (reference sequence). The CDR3 sequence: CALTAGKGNEQFF. DNA for the CDR3: TGTGCCTTAACGGCAGGGAAGGGCAATGAACAGTTCTTC. The variable domain in full, with the rest retrieved from reference TRBV30 and TRBJ2-1, is SQTIHQWPATLVQPVGSPLSLECTVEGTSNPNLYWYRQAAGRGLQLLFYSVGIGQISSEVPQNLSASRPQDRQFILSSKKLLLSDSGFYLCALTAGKGNEQFFGPGTRLTVL.

The J gene is TRBJ2-1, the V gene TRBV7-2, with 12 positions matching TRBD1. V was pared by 2 bases and J by 4 bases, with 9 bases of the junction left unmatched. Per germline, CDR1 SGHTA and CDR2 FQGNSA. The CDR3 has 18 amino acids. The chain's CDR3 is CASSLTGQGASGYNEQFF. CDR3 DNA: TGTGCCAGCAGCTTAACGGGACAGGGGGCTAGCGGTTACAATGAGCAGTTCTTC.